This TCR beta chain appears in the sequencing data of a study of T cells in Graves' hyperthyroidism and ophthalmopathy. Researchers took RNA transcripts and amplified the TCR beta CDR3 regions from them. With the HTBI primer set, the TCR CDR3 went through a first round of RT-PCR. TCRdb fed the multiplex PCR reads into MiXCR, producing one record per CDR3 protein. The table lists under 350,000 distinct CDR3 sequences, about 13% of them singletons, with almost 35% in the top ten. Ophthalmopathy patients had Clinical Activity Score at least 3, NOSPECS grade at least 4, duration under 3 months. Source material for PBMCs was 10 ml fresh peripheral blood. The CDR3 sequence is 15 residues long. The germline gives CDR1 KGHSH, CDR2 LQKENI. The germline V and J ends were trimmed by 0 bases and 6 bases, with 15 bases remaining between them. This clonotype was counted only a few times. What it recognizes is unknown.

Study outcomes and limitations: Most expanded thyroid clonotypes above 0.001 recurred in blood. Stable hyperthyroidism was told apart from ophthalmopathy by a model built on 13 V-J features.

The chain joins TRBV18 to TRBJ2-7, with D maybe TRBD1 (5 bases). The sequenced sample was blood. The clonotype originates from a woman aged 35 to 49 with Graves' ophthalmopathy. The CDR3 DNA follows: TGTGCCAGCTCACCACCGGGAATAGGGGATCCCGAGCAGTACTTC. Translated, it gives CASSPPGIGDPEQYF.